The clone carrying this TCR beta chain was counted ten times or more. Its antigen is not identified. This specimen comes from a study of human T cells and chemical hapten exposure. Whole-study results and caveats: Sensitizing with DPC caused no change in TCRs above 1 in 1000 frequency.

From whole blood left unfractionated, total RNA was extracted. The junction had 9 bases not matched to a gene; V was cut back by 3 bases and J by 2 bases. The CDR3 loop spans 16 amino acids. Germline loops: CDR1 MGHDK, CDR2 SYGVNS. Library preparation tagged each individual cDNA molecule with a unique molecular identifier. In TCRdb, the 5' RACE reads were re-called with MiXCR into one record per CDR3 protein. The table shows 120,000 to 150,000 distinct CDR3 sequences, with around 4.4% occurring only once. The chain combines TRBV25-1 with TRBJ2-7; 8 bases are shared with TRBD1. The origin of this receptor is a female donor in good health. The CDR3 here is CASSDPHRDRPYEQYF. The CDR3 region has the DNA TGTGCCAGCAGTGACCCGCACCGGGACAGGCCCTACGAGCAGTACTTC.